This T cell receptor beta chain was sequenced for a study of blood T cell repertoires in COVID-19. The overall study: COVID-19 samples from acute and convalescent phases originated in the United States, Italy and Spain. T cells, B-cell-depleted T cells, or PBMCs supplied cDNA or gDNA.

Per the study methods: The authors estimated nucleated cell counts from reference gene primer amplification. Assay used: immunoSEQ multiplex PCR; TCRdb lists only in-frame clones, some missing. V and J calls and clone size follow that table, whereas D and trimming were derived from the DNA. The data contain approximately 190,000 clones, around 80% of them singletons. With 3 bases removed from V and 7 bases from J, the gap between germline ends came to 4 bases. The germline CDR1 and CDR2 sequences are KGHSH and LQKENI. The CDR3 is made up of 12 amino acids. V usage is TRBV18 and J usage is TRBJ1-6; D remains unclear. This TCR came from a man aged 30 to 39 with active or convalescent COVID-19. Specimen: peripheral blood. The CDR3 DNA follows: TGTGCCAGCTCACCCTCGAATTCACCCCTCCACTTT. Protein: CASSPSNSPLHF.